This T cell receptor beta chain was recovered during a study of OX40 agonist ivuxolimab in advanced cancers. Study overall: Previous treatment with anti-PD-1, anti-PD-L1 or anti-CTLA-4 therapy was allowed; about 37% had received some. Study-wide results and limits: Researchers did not determine the expanded peripheral T cells' antigen specificity.

From germline, CDR1 is SGHDT and CDR2 YYEEEE. This CDR3 has 15 amino acids. The germline V and J ends were trimmed by 4 bases and 6 bases, with 16 bases remaining between them. With respect to this clone: What it recognizes is unknown.

Sequenced by immunoSEQ multiplex PCR; TCRdb stores in-frame clones only, minus some. The sample contains 45,000 to 60,000 clones, around nine tenths of which appear only once. Autoimmune disease history or systemic immunosuppression barred patients. This specimen was CD4+ or CD8+ T cells sorted from blood, taken in a trial of the OX40 agonist ivuxolimab. This chain connects TRBV5-6 to TRBJ1-4, with a tentative D call TRBD1 (6 bases). This TCR was recovered from an adult with an advanced solid tumor such as melanoma, head and neck, liver or kidney cancer. CDR3 loop: CASSDAGGLYEKLFF. CDR3 in DNA: TGTGCCAGCAGCGACGCGGGGGGCCTCTATGAAAAACTGTTTTTT.